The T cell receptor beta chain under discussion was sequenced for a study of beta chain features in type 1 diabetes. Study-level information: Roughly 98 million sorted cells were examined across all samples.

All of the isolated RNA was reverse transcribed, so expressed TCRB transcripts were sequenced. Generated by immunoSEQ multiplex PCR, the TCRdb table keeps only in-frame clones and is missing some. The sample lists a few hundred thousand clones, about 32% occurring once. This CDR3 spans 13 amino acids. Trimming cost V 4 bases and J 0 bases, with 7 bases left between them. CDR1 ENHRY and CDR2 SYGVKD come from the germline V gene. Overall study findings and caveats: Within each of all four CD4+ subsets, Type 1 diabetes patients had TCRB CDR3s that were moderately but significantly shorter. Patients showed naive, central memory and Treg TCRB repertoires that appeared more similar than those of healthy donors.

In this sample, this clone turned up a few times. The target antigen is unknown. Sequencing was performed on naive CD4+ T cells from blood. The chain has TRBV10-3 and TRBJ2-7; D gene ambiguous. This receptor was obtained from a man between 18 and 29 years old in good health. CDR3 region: CAISVLRSYEQYF. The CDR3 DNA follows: TGTGCCATCAGTGTGCTCCGCTCCTACGAGCAGTACTTC.